This is a list of T cell receptor beta chains from one sample in a study of breast tumors, draining lymph nodes, adjacent tissues. MiXCR, run by TCRdb on the multiplex PCR reads, gives a single entry per CDR3 protein. In the table there are roughly 80,000 distinct CDR3 sequences, approximately 19% of which are singletons. Sample: axillary lymph node tissue. All receptors come from a female donor with breast cancer. Some clones in this sample may be carry-over from other donors' samples. Each CDR3 is given with its conserved first and last residue. The order of the fields is V gene, J gene, D gene, CDR3 protein. The D gene is left open where the match is weak.

V gene: TRBV5-6; J gene: TRBJ2-7; D gene: NA; CDR3 protein: CASSFVGTATYEQYF
V gene: TRBV19; J gene: TRBJ2-3; D gene: TRBD1; CDR3 protein: CASSDTGGVTDTQYF
V gene: TRBV6-1; J gene: TRBJ2-6; D gene: NA; CDR3 protein: CASRESFGANVLTF
V gene: TRBV30; J gene: TRBJ2-5; D gene: NA; CDR3 protein: CASAAGKTLSETQYF
V gene: TRBV28; J gene: TRBJ1-2; D gene: NA; CDR3 protein: CASGSSEPGMDGYTF
V gene: TRBV12-3/TRBV12-4; J gene: TRBJ1-6; D gene: TRBD1; CDR3 protein: CASSLATGDSPLHF
V gene: TRBV7-2; J gene: TRBJ2-1; D gene: TRBD2; CDR3 protein: CASRKAGVEQFF
V gene: TRBV30; J gene: TRBJ2-3; D gene: TRBD2; CDR3 protein: CAWGGTTTDTQYF
V gene: TRBV5-1; J gene: TRBJ2-1; D gene: TRBD2; CDR3 protein: CASTPSGSTYNEQFF
V gene: TRBV20-1; J gene: TRBJ1-6; D gene: NA; CDR3 protein: CSARDWEGRGYNSPLHF
V gene: TRBV5-1; J gene: TRBJ2-3; D gene: TRBD2; CDR3 protein: CASSFGTSGRARDTQYF
V gene: TRBV7-9; J gene: TRBJ2-7; D gene: NA; CDR3 protein: CASSFFRGEQYF
V gene: TRBV11-1; J gene: TRBJ2-1; D gene: NA; CDR3 protein: CASSFVGDEQFF
V gene: TRBV7-9; J gene: TRBJ2-1; D gene: TRBD2; CDR3 protein: CASSLMTSGRPRQFF
V gene: TRBV4-2; J gene: TRBJ2-5; D gene: NA; CDR3 protein: CASSQDLWETQYF
V gene: TRBV7-6; J gene: TRBJ1-1; D gene: NA; CDR3 protein: CASSPVSGNTEAFF
V gene: TRBV7-8; J gene: TRBJ2-2; D gene: NA; CDR3 protein: CASSSDGGELFF
V gene: TRBV7-9; J gene: TRBJ2-2; D gene: TRBD2; CDR3 protein: CASSPRLAGVGELFF
V gene: TRBV5-1; J gene: TRBJ2-5; D gene: TRBD2; CDR3 protein: CASSLGLAGGRLETQYF
V gene: TRBV5-1; J gene: TRBJ2-7; D gene: TRBD2; CDR3 protein: CASSSLAGAHEQYF
V gene: TRBV20-1; J gene: TRBJ2-7; D gene: TRBD2; CDR3 protein: CSARDLRGLAGVGAYEQYF
V gene: TRBV27; J gene: TRBJ1-2; D gene: NA; CDR3 protein: CASSPKDSNYGYTF
V gene: TRBV6-1; J gene: TRBJ2-7; D gene: TRBD2; CDR3 protein: CASSVGTSGRSEQYF
V gene: TRBV5-1; J gene: TRBJ2-7; D gene: TRBD1; CDR3 protein: CASSRGDRNYEQYF
V gene: TRBV6-1; J gene: TRBJ2-6; D gene: NA; CDR3 protein: CASSEYRLVGANVLTF
V gene: TRBV10-3; J gene: TRBJ2-1; D gene: TRBD1; CDR3 protein: CAISGTLNRDSPDNEQFF
V gene: TRBV27; J gene: TRBJ1-3; D gene: TRBD1; CDR3 protein: CASRDRAPGNTIYF
V gene: TRBV5-1; J gene: TRBJ1-3; D gene: NA; CDR3 protein: CASSLTGSSGNTIYF
V gene: TRBV28; J gene: TRBJ2-7; D gene: TRBD2; CDR3 protein: CATKGLAGVYEQYF
V gene: TRBV5-8; J gene: TRBJ1-3; D gene: NA; CDR3 protein: CASSLGQSHDLSGNTIYF
V gene: TRBV9; J gene: TRBJ2-3; D gene: TRBD2; CDR3 protein: CASSAGTSGSKTDTQYF
V gene: TRBV20-1; J gene: TRBJ2-1; D gene: TRBD1; CDR3 protein: CSAPDRGRNEQFF
V gene: TRBV4-1; J gene: TRBJ2-4; D gene: NA; CDR3 protein: CASSLQGSGNIQYF
V gene: TRBV19; J gene: TRBJ2-3; D gene: NA; CDR3 protein: CATTDSPSTDTQYF
V gene: TRBV7-2; J gene: TRBJ1-5; D gene: NA; CDR3 protein: CASSLAMGVNQPQHF
V gene: TRBV2; J gene: TRBJ2-3; D gene: NA; CDR3 protein: CASSGGADTQYF
V gene: TRBV20-1; J gene: TRBJ2-7; D gene: NA; CDR3 protein: CSAREGRHHYEQYF
V gene: TRBV20-1; J gene: TRBJ2-7; D gene: TRBD1; CDR3 protein: CSARDLQGLEQYF
V gene: TRBV6-2/TRBV6-3; J gene: TRBJ1-6; D gene: NA; CDR3 protein: CASSYRDLAPNSPLHF
V gene: TRBV9; J gene: TRBJ2-1; D gene: TRBD2; CDR3 protein: CASSTSPTSGSSYNEQFF
V gene: TRBV28; J gene: TRBJ2-3; D gene: NA; CDR3 protein: CASSTPSTDTQYF
V gene: TRBV6-6; J gene: TRBJ2-7; D gene: NA; CDR3 protein: CASSYGGERVYEQYF
V gene: TRBV28; J gene: TRBJ2-1; D gene: NA; CDR3 protein: CASSRANEQFF
V gene: TRBV7-2; J gene: TRBJ2-5; D gene: TRBD2; CDR3 protein: CASSATLTSGGQETQYF
V gene: TRBV18; J gene: TRBJ2-3; D gene: NA; CDR3 protein: CASSPPGTDTQYF
V gene: TRBV7-9; J gene: TRBJ2-1; D gene: TRBD2; CDR3 protein: CASSPGLGGTSGSKTVEQFF
V gene: TRBV20-1; J gene: TRBJ2-5; D gene: TRBD2; CDR3 protein: CSAVVTSGYQETQYF
V gene: TRBV12-3/TRBV12-4; J gene: TRBJ1-2; D gene: TRBD1; CDR3 protein: CASRQGEDGYTF
V gene: TRBV20-1; J gene: TRBJ1-2; D gene: TRBD1; CDR3 protein: CSARDYGTDYGYTF
V gene: TRBV7-8; J gene: TRBJ1-3; D gene: NA; CDR3 protein: CASSPVELPGNTIYF
V gene: TRBV20-1; J gene: TRBJ1-2; D gene: TRBD1; CDR3 protein: CSARDLKGAGGYTF
V gene: TRBV3-1; J gene: TRBJ2-2; D gene: TRBD1; CDR3 protein: CASSQERTGSGGELFF
V gene: TRBV27; J gene: TRBJ2-2; D gene: NA; CDR3 protein: CASSSDPNTGELFF
V gene: TRBV12-3/TRBV12-4; J gene: TRBJ2-3; D gene: TRBD2; CDR3 protein: CASSLTSGRGTDTQYF